A single T cell receptor beta chain is shown here with its context. Its antigen is unknown. Clones were sequenced by immunoSEQ multiplex PCR, and TCRdb holds only the in-frame ones, with some missing. The sample yields 55,000 to 65,000 clones, 80% to 90% seen once. This sample was taken from a study of OX40 agonist ivuxolimab in advanced cancers. Overall study findings and caveats: Dose levels from 0.1 to 3.0 mg/kg saw CD4+ and CD8+ blood T cells expand clonally by week 6.

This CDR3 has 16 amino acids. J was trimmed by 1 base and V by 4 bases; bases with no gene match: 7. CDR1 MNHNS and CDR2 SASEGT come from the germline V gene. Material: CD4+ or CD8+ T cells sorted from blood, obtained in a trial of the OX40 agonist ivuxolimab. The receptor's source is an adult with an advanced solid tumor such as melanoma, head and neck, liver or kidney cancer. The chain carries TRBV6-1 and TRBJ2-5, with 9 positions matching TRBD2. The CDR3 region is CASSGYGTSSQETQYF. In DNA form, the CDR3 reads TGTGCCAGCAGTGGGTACGGGACTAGCAGCCAAGAGACCCAGTACTTC.